These 9 T cell receptor beta chains share one sample of origin, sequenced in a study of T cells in Graves' hyperthyroidism and ophthalmopathy. The investigators amplified TCR beta CDR3 regions from RNA transcripts. A set of HTBI primers served as the primers for a first-round RT-PCR of the TCR CDR3. MiXCR, run by TCRdb on the multiplex PCR reads, gives a single entry per CDR3 protein. The sample has 700,000 or so distinct CDR3 sequences, around 17% seen once. The sequencing sample was made of blood. These receptors came from a man between 18 and 29 years old with Graves' hyperthyroidism.

This clonotype showed up many times. V usage is TRBV28 and J usage is TRBJ1-2; no definite D call. Germline CDR1 reads MDHEN; CDR2 reads SYDVKM. Trimming pared 3 bases from V and 8 bases from J, leaving 10 bases between. CDR3 length: 12 residues. In DNA, the CDR3 is TGTGCCAGCAGTTTCCTCGGATACGGCTACACCTTC. Its translation: CASSFLGYGYTF.

A remark on this clonotype: One end of the junction is discordant with germline, which a read error may explain. V gene TRBV5-1 combines with J gene TRBJ2-3, with D tentatively TRBD2 (6 bases). From germline, CDR1 is SGHRS and CDR2 YFSETQ. CDR3 size: 17 residues. CDR3 amino acids: CAGSLPLAENGRDTQYF. CDR3 coding DNA: TGCGCCGGCAGCTTGCCACTAGCAGAGAATGGGAGAGATACGCAGTATTTT.

The V and J genes are TRBV28 and TRBJ2-1; tentative D call: TRBD2 (5 bases). Trimming stripped 3 bases from V and 1 base from J, with 13 bases between. The CDR3 is 16 amino acids. Per the germline V gene, CDR1 is MDHEN and CDR2 is SYDVKM. For the CDR3, the DNA is TGTGCCAGCAGTTTGATAGGGCGGGTTTCCTACAATGAGCAGTTCTTC. Translated, it gives CASSLIGRVSYNEQFF.

This clonotype appeared a single time. A read error may produce the germline difference seen at one junction end. The chain joins TRBV6-2 or TRBV6-3 to TRBJ1-3; 9 bases align to TRBD1. Germline loops: CDR1 MNHEY, CDR2 SVGEGT. CDR3 length: 16 amino acids. The CDR3 nucleotides read TGTGCCAGCACCGACGGGAACAGGGGGCGTGGAGACACCATATATTTT. Translated, it gives CASTDGNRGRGDTIYF.

This clonotype showed up many times. V gene TRBV3-1 combines with J gene TRBJ1-5, with TRBD1 matching over 7 bases. The CDR3 contains 15 residues. Germline CDR1 reads LGHDT; CDR2 reads YNNKEL (reference sequence). V gave up 4 bases and J gave up 7 bases; unmatched junction bases: 10. CDR3 amino acids: CASSPSGRGEQPQHF. The CDR3 nucleotides are TGTGCCAGCAGCCCAAGCGGCAGGGGGGAACAGCCCCAGCATTTT.

This clonotype was detected many times. The chain uses TRBV12-3 or TRBV12-4 and TRBJ1-2; the D gene is possibly TRBD1 (6 bases). There are 15 residues in the CDR3. Deletions cut 6 bases from V and 2 bases from J, with 16 bases between. CDR3 amino acids: CASRPGYGGNYGYTF. Here the CDR3 DNA reads TGTGCCAGCAGACCAGGTTACGGGGGCAACTATGGCTACACCTTC.

The chain is built from TRBV7-2 and TRBJ1-3; D might be TRBD1 (6 bases). Trimming pared 0 bases from V and 3 bases from J, leaving 6 bases between. This CDR3 contains 14 residues. The V gene's germline CDR1 is SGHTA and CDR2 FQGNSA. The CDR3 DNA is TGTGCCAGCAGCTTAGCACAGGGTGGAAACACCATATATTTT. Translated, it gives CASSLAQGGNTIYF.

V usage is TRBV5-1 and J usage is TRBJ2-6; the D is unclear. Germline CDR1 reads SGHRS; CDR2 reads YFSETQ. The CDR3 extends over 16 amino acids. Deletions cut 4 bases from V and 0 bases from J, with 11 bases between. The CDR3 DNA sequence: TGCGCCAGCAGCCCTTACGCTGTCTCTGGGGCCAACGTCCTGACTTTC. Translating gives CASSPYAVSGANVLTF.

This clonotype was picked up a small number of times. The V call is TRBV2, the J call TRBJ1-4; unclear D gene. Germline CDR1 is SNHLY and CDR2 is FYNNEI. CDR3 length: 15 residues. V lost 7 bases, J lost 7 bases, and 19 bases lay in between. The chain's CDR3 is CASINPGPRAEKLFF. The CDR3 DNA reads TGTGCCAGCATAAACCCGGGCCCTAGGGCTGAAAAACTGTTTTTT.